This TCR beta chain derives from a study of cytomegalovirus exposure and HLA in healthy donors. General study points: The only immune exposure information that was available was CMV serostatus. A missense variant in DCLRE1C was later tied to TCR beta V- and J-gene trimming.

The study ran its PCR with 60 Vbeta and 13 Jbeta primers. TCRdb keeps only in-frame clones here, not all; method: immunoSEQ multiplex PCR. The sample lists 150,000 to 200,000 clones; roughly four fifths were seen once. On this clone itself: Its antigen is currently unknown.

The CDR3 covers 15 residues. CDR1 GTSNPN and CDR2 SVGIG come from the germline V gene (reference sequence). The V segment lost 2 bases and the J segment 5 bases; nucleotides outside the gene matches: 2. Nominal health characterized the donors when sampled, though unrecorded immune exposures were likely. The J gene is TRBJ2-3, the V gene TRBV30; TRBD2 agrees at 15 bases. The source material was PBMCs. This receptor was taken from a man in his fifties in good health and CMV-seropositive. The CDR3 nucleotides are TGTGCCTGGAGTAAGGGACTAGCGGGGGGAGATACGCAGTATTTT. As protein: CAWSKGLAGGDTQYF. The full variable domain, its missing parts supplied by reference TRBV30 and TRBJ2-3, is SQTIHQWPATLVQPVGSPLSLECTVEGTSNPNLYWYRQAAGRGLQLLFYSVGIGQISSEVPQNLSASRPQDRQFILSSKKLLLSDSGFYLCAWSKGLAGGDTQYFGPGTRLTVL.